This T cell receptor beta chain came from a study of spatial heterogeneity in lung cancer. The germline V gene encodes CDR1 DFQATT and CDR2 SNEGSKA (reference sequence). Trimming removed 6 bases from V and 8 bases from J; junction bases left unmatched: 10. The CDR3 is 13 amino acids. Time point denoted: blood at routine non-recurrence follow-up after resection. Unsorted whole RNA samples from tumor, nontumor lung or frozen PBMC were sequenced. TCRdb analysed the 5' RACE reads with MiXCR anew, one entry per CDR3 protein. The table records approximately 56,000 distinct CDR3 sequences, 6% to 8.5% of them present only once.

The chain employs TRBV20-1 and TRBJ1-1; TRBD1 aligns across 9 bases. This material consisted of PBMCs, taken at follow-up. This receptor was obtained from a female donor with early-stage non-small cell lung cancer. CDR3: CSATEQGALEAFF. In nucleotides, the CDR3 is TGCAGTGCGACGGAACAGGGGGCCCTAGAAGCTTTCTTT.